These T cell receptor beta chains were read from a single sample in a study of blood T cell repertoires in COVID-19. Measured with immunoSEQ multiplex PCR; TCRdb has only the in-frame clones, and not every one. The sample lists 210,000 or so clones, roughly 89% occurring once. Sequenced sample: peripheral blood. The receptors shown here come from a man aged 50 or older with acute or convalescent COVID-19. Each CDR3 is given with its conserved first and last residue. D genes are given only for firm matches. Part of the rows lack a size; the others show once, few, many or a class for expanded clones.

clone_size,j_call,d_call,v_call,cdr3_nt,cdr3_aa
.,TRBJ2-7,.,TRBV3-1/TRBV3-2,TGTGCCAGCAGCCTCCTCTACGAGCAGTACTTC,CASSLLYEQYF
.,TRBJ2-2,TRBD1,TRBV24-1,TGTGCCACCAGTGACCCTGGACAGGGGAGGACCGGGGAGCTGTTTTTT,CATSDPGQGRTGELFF
.,TRBJ1-2,.,TRBV7-2,TGTGCCAGCAGCTCCGACTGGGGGCGTAGCTATGGCTACACCTTC,CASSSDWGRSYGYTF
.,TRBJ2-1,.,TRBV19,TGTGCCAGTAGTATCCAGGACTGGAGACCCGAGCAGTTCTTC,CASSIQDWRPEQFF
.,TRBJ1-1,.,TRBV21-1,TGTGCCAGCAGCAATCGACGGGACAGGGATACGGAACGCTATTTGAACACTGAAGCTTTCTTT,CASSNRRDRDTERYLNTEAFF
.,TRBJ1-1,.,TRBV12-3/TRBV12-4,TGTGCCAGCAGTTCCCAGGGATCCACTGAAGCTTTCTTT,CASSSQGSTEAFF
.,TRBJ1-4,TRBD1,TRBV9,TGTGCCAGCAGCTCCACTGGGACAGGGAATGAAAAACTGTTTTTT,CASSSTGTGNEKLFF
.,TRBJ2-1,.,TRBV30,TGTGCCTCTTCATGGGCGAATGAGCAGTTCTTC,CASSWANEQFF
few,TRBJ1-5,TRBD1,TRBV5-8,TGTGCCAGCAGCTACCGACAGGGCTCCAATCAGCCCCAGCATTTT,CASSYRQGSNQPQHF
.,TRBJ2-3,.,TRBV5-1,TGCGCCAGCAGCTTTGGCCTTGGAGATACGCAGTATTTT,CASSFGLGDTQYF
.,TRBJ2-2,TRBD1,TRBV7-7,TGTGCTAGCAGCTTAGCCGGGACAGGGTCCGGGGAGCTGTTTTTT,CASSLAGTGSGELFF
.,TRBJ2-2,.,TRBV18,TGTGCCAGCTCACCCAAGGACATAGCGAACACCGGGGAGCTGTTTTTT,CASSPKDIANTGELFF
.,TRBJ1-1,.,TRBV27,TGTGCCAGCAGAATTACAGGGAAAGGGAACACTGAAGCTTTCTTT,CASRITGKGNTEAFF
.,TRBJ1-3,TRBD1,TRBV19,TGTGCCAGTAAAGGACAGGGGGCTCGGAACACCATATATTTT,CASKGQGARNTIYF
.,TRBJ2-5,.,TRBV5-1,TGCGCCAGCCAAGGGCAGGGGGGTAGTCAAGAGACCCAGTACTTC,CASQGQGGSQETQYF
.,TRBJ1-6,.,TRBV7-6,TGTGCCAGCAGCTTAGCTCCCAGGGGTGGTAATTCACCCCTCCACTTT,CASSLAPRGGNSPLHF
.,TRBJ2-3,TRBD2,TRBV4-3,TGCGCCAGCAGCCAAGAAAAGGGACTAGATGGTGATACGCAGTATTTT,CASSQEKGLDGDTQYF
few,TRBJ2-7,TRBD2,TRBV27,TGTGCCAGCAGTTTATTCGGACTAGCGGGTTACCCCTACGAGCAGTACTTC,CASSLFGLAGYPYEQYF
.,TRBJ2-7,TRBD1,TRBV15,TGTGCCACCAGCAGTGGACAGGGGACCTACGAGCAGTACTTC,CATSSGQGTYEQYF
few,TRBJ2-2,.,TRBV27,TGTGCCAGCAGTTTATTCGAGGGTAACACCGGGGAGCTGTTTTTT,CASSLFEGNTGELFF
.,TRBJ2-7,.,TRBV6-5,TGTGCCACCCTGGGCCCTAAATGGGTGTACGAGCAGTACTTC,CATLGPKWVYEQYF
once,TRBJ1-5,.,TRBV6-5,TGTGCCAGCGCAGGGTATAGCAATCAGCCCCAGCATTTT,CASAGYSNQPQHF
.,TRBJ2-2,TRBD2,TRBV9,TGTGCCAGCAGGCCGGGACTAGCGGACAACACCGGGGAGCTGTTTTTT,CASRPGLADNTGELFF
.,TRBJ1-6,TRBD1,TRBV5-1,TGCGCCAGCAGCCCGAATCTTCCGGGACAGGGTAGTTCCTATAATTCACCCCTCCACTTT,CASSPNLPGQGSSYNSPLHF
.,TRBJ2-3,.,TRBV15,TGTGCCACCAGCAGAAGATACACCACAGATACGCAGTATTTT,CATSRRYTTDTQYF
.,TRBJ1-3,.,TRBV19,TGTGCCAGTAGTATAGGGGGGACAAGGAGAAGAAACACCATATATTTT,CASSIGGTRRRNTIYF
.,TRBJ2-3,.,TRBV5-1,TGCGCCAGCAGCTTGAGGGGCGGAACAGATACGCAGTATTTT,CASSLRGGTDTQYF
.,TRBJ2-3,TRBD2,TRBV5-6,TGTGCCAGCAGCGGAAACTTAGCGGGAATTGGTGCAGATACGCAGTATTTT,CASSGNLAGIGADTQYF
.,TRBJ1-2,.,TRBV6-5,TGTGCCAGCAGTACAGGACGGATCTACACCTTC,CASSTGRIYTF
.,TRBJ2-2,TRBD2,TRBV30,TGTGCCTGGAGTATGGGAGGGGCTCCCGGGGAGCTGTTTTTT,CAWSMGGAPGELFF
.,TRBJ2-4,TRBD2,TRBV6-2/TRBV6-3,TGTGCCAGCAGCCCGACTAGCGGGGGCAAAAACATTCAGTACTTC,CASSPTSGGKNIQYF
.,TRBJ1-5,TRBD1,TRBV28,TGTGCCAGCAGTGATGACAGGGGGCGCTGGTTAGATGGTCAGCCCCAGCATTTT,CASSDDRGRWLDGQPQHF